This TCR beta chain came from a study of cytomegalovirus exposure and HLA in healthy donors. Looked up from germline, CDR1 is SGDLS and CDR2 is YYNGEE. J was trimmed by 6 bases and V by 1 base; bases with no gene match: 5. The CDR3 loop spans 16 amino acids. PCR primers comprised 60 Vbeta and 13 Jbeta primers. Here immunoSEQ multiplex PCR was the method, and the copy in TCRdb shows in-frame clones only, minus some. Found here are around 230,000 clones, about four fifths of them singletons; the top ten hold nearly 6%. Study-wide points: Trimming of TCR beta V- and J-genes showed a link, identified in a later analysis, to a missense DCLRE1C variant. In most subjects, TCR beta sequences reportedly gave accurate predictions of HLA-A and HLA-B alleles.

Points on this clone: Its antigen is unidentified.

The receptor's source is a man aged 35-49 years in good health and CMV-seropositive. The sample comprised PBMCs. The chain combines TRBV9 with TRBJ2-2, with TRBD2 matching over 11 bases. The CDR3 spells CASSVNIAGGSGELFF. The CDR3 nucleotides are TGTGCCAGCAGCGTAAATATAGCGGGAGGGTCCGGGGAGCTGTTTTTT.